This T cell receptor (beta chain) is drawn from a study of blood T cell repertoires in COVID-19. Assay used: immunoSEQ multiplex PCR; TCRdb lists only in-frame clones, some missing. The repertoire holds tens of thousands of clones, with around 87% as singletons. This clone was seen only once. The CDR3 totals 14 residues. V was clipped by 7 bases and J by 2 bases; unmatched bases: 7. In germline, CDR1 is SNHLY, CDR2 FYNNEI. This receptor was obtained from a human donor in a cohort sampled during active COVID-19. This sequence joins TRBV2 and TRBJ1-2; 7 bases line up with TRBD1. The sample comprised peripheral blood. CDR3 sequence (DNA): TGTGCCAGCAATTCTAGGGGGCTAAACTATGGCTACACCTTC. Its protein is CASNSRGLNYGYTF.